The text below deals with one TCR beta chain. Its matching antigen is unknown. These data belong to a study of T cells expressing NK-cell markers. Study-wide context: Researchers got TCR beta repertoires out of sorted CD3+CD56+NKG2C+, CD3+CD56+NKG2C- and CD3+CD56-NKG2C+ T cells. Findings and caveats of the study: About six donors showed dominant NKG2C+ clonotypes comprising about 1.0-8% of their CD8+ T cells.

TCRdb re-called the 5' RACE reads and shows each CDR3 protein once, DNA omitted. This table lists 300,000 to 450,000 distinct CDR3 sequences. Looked up from germline, CDR1 is SQVTM and CDR2 is ANQGSEA. The CDR3 extends over 14 amino acids. The rearrangement uses TRBV29-1 and TRBJ1-2. The sequencing sample was made of blood T cells: a sorted CD56 or NKG2C T cell subset, CD4+ or CD8+ T cells, or bulk PBMC T cells (not recorded which). The sequence was obtained from a man between 18 and 69 years old in good health. The CDR3 sequence: CSVEFTYSNYGYTF.